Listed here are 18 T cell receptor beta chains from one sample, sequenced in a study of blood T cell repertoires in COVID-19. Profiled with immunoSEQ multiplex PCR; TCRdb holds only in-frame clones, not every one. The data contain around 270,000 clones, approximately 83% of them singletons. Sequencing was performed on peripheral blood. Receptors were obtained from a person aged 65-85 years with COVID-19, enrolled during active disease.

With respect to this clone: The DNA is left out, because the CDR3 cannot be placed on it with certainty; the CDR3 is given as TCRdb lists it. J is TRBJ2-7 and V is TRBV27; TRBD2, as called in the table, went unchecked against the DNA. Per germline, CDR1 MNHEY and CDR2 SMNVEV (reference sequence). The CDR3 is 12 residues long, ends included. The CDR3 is CASTSGTYEQYF.

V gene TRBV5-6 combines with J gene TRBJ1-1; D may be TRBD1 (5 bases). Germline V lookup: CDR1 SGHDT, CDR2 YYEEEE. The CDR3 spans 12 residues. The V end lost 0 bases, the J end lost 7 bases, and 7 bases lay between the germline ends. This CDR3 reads CASSLVGLEAFF. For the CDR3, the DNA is TGTGCCAGCAGCTTGGTGGGGCTTGAAGCTTTCTTT.

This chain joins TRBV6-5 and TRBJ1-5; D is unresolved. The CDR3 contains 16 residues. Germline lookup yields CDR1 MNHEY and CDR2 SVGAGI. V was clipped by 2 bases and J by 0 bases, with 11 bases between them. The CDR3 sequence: CASSYPGPNSNQPQHF. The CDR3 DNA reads TGTGCCAGCAGTTACCCGGGTCCGAATAGCAATCAGCCCCAGCATTTT.

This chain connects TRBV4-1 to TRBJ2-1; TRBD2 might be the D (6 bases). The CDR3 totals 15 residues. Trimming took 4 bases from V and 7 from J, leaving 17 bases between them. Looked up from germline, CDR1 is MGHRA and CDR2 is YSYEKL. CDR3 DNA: TGCGCCAGCAGCCCGGCCATCGGAGGAGGGAATGAGCAGTTCTTC. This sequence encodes CASSPAIGGGNEQFF.

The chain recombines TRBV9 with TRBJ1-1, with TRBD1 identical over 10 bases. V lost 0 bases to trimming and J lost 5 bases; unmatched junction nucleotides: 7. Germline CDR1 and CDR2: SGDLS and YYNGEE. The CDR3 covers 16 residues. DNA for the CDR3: TGTGCCAGCAGCGTAGGGGGGACAGGGGTTAAAACTGAAGCTTTCTTT. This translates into CASSVGGTGVKTEAFF.

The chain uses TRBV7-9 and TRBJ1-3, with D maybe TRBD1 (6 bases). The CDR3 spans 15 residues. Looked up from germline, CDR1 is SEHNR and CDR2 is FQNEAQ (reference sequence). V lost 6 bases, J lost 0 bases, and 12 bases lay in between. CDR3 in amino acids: CASRLTGDSGNTIYF. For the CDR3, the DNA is TGTGCCAGCAGACTGACAGGCGACTCTGGAAACACCATATATTTT.

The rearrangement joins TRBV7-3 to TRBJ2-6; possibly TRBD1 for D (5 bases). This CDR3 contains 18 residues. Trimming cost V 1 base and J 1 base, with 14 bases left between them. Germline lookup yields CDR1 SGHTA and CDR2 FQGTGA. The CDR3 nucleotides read TGTGCCAGCAGCTTAAACCCAGGGTCGGATTCTGGGGCCAACGTCCTGACTTTC. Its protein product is CASSLNPGSDSGANVLTF.

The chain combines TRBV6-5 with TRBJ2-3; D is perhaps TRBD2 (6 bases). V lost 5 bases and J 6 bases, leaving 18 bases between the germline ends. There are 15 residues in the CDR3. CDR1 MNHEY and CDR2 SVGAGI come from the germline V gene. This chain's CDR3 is CASSRPGGARDTQYF. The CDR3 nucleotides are TGTGCCAGCAGTCGTCCGGGCGGGGCCCGGGATACGCAGTATTTT.

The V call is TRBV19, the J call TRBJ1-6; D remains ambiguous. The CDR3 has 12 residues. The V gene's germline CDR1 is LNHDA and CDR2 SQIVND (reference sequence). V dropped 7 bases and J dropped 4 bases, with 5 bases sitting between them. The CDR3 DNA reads TGTGCCAGTAATAGTTATAATTCACCCCTCCACTTT. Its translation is CASNSYNSPLHF.

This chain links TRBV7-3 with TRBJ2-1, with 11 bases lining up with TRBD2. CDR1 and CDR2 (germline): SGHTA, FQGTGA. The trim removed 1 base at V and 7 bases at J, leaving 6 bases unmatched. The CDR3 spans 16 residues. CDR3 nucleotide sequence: TGTGCCAGCAGCTTAAACCGACTAGCGGGATTAAATGAGCAGTTCTTC. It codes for CASSLNRLAGLNEQFF.

The CDR3 bases are TGTGCCATCAGTGAGTGGCGGGGGGGCACCGGGGAGCTGTTTTTT. Translated: CAISEWRGGTGELFF. The V call is TRBV10-3, the J call TRBJ2-2; 9 bases align to TRBD2. The V and J ends lost 1 base and 4 bases, in that order; junction bases with no gene match: 1. The germline gives CDR1 ENHRY, CDR2 SYGVKD. CDR3 length equals 15 residues.

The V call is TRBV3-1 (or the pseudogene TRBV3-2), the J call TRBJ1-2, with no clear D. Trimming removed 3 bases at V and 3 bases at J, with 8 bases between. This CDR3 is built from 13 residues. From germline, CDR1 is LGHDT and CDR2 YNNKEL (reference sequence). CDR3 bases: TGTGCCAGCAGCCATGAGCCTTACTATGGCTACACCTTC. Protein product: CASSHEPYYGYTF.

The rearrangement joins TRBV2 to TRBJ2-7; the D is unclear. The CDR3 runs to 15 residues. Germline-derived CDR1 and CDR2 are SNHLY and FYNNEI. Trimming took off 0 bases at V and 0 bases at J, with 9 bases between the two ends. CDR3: CASSEAGTGSYEQYF. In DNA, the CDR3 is TGTGCCAGCAGTGAAGCAGGTACGGGCTCCTACGAGCAGTACTTC.

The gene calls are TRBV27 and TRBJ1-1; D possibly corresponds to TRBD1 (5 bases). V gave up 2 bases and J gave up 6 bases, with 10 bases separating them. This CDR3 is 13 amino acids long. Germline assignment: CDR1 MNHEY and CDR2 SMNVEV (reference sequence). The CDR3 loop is CASSLPGLPEAFF. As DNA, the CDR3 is TGTGCCAGCAGTTTACCGGGACTCCCTGAAGCTTTCTTT.

This CDR3 is CASSYTGIYGYTF. The CDR3 coding sequence is TGTGCCAGCAGTTATACAGGAATTTATGGCTACACCTTC. The rearrangement links TRBV28 to TRBJ1-2, with a weak D call TRBD1 (5 bases). The CDR3 extends over 13 amino acids. The V end was cut by 4 bases, the J end by 5 bases, with 11 bases between. The germline gives CDR1 MDHEN, CDR2 SYDVKM.

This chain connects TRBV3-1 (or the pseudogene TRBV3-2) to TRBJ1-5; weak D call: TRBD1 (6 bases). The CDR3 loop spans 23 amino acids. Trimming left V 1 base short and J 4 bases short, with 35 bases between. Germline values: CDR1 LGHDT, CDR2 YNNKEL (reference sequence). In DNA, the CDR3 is TGTGCCAGCAGCCAAGTCTCCACATCACAGGGTTTATTAGTAGCTTTTCAAAATCAGCCCCAGCATTTT. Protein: CASSQVSTSQGLLVAFQNQPQHF.

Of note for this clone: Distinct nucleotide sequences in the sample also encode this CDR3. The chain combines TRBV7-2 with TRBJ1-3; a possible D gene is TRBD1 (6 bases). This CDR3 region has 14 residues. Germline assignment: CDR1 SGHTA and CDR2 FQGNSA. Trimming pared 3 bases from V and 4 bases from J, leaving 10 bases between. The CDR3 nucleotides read TGTGCCAGCAGCTTGCAGGGGTCCGGAAACACCATATATTTT. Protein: CASSLQGSGNTIYF. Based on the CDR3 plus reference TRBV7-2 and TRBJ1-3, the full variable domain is GAGVSQSPSNKVTEKGKDVELRCDPISGHTALYWYRQSLGQGLEFLIYFQGNSAPDKSGLPSDRFSAERTGGSVSTLTIQRTQQEDSAVYLCASSLQGSGNTIYFGEGSWLTVV.

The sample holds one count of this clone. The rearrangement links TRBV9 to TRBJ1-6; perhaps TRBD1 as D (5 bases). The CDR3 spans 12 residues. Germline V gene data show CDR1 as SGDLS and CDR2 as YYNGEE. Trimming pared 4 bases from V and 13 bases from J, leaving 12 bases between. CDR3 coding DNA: TGTGCCAGCAGCCTCTCCGGGGGGCCCCTCCACTTT. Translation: CASSLSGGPLHF.